The 12 T cell receptor beta chains listed next were all sequenced from one sample in a study of vaccination and CD4 T cells after COVID-19. Using its own MiXCR run on the PCR reads, TCRdb lists one record per CDR3 protein. Of some 28,000 distinct CDR3 sequences in the sample, under 60% were seen once. The time point here: late sampling 161 to 241 days after vaccination in three convalescent patients. Sequenced material: CD4+ T cells from blood, taken about 7 months after SARS-CoV-2 vaccination. The receptors stem from a human donor who had recovered from COVID-19.

This clonotype turned up a few times. The genes are TRBV28 and TRBJ1-5; D unclear. The CDR3 consists of 14 residues. Germline CDR1 reads MDHEN; CDR2 reads SYDVKM. V dropped 5 bases and J dropped 11 bases, with 19 bases sitting between them. CDR3 DNA sequence: TGTGCCAGCAGTCTAGACGGAGGTCCAGTAGCCCAGCATTTT. It codes for CASSLDGGPVAQHF. Based on the CDR3 plus reference TRBV28 and TRBJ1-5, the full variable domain is DVKVTQSSRYLVKRTGEKVFLECVQDMDHENMFWYRQDPGLGLRLIYFSYDVKMKEKGDIPEGYSVSREKKERFSLILESASTNQTSMYLCASSLDGGPVAQHFGDGTRLSIL.

The chain combines TRBV7-2 with TRBJ2-1, with D possibly matching TRBD2 (5 bases). Trimming stripped 5 bases from V and 4 bases from J, with 21 bases between. Germline loops: CDR1 SGHTA, CDR2 FQGNSA. The CDR3 loop spans 17 amino acids. CDR3 amino acids: CASSPRAWGVLYNEQFF. The CDR3 coding sequence is TGTGCCAGCAGCCCAAGAGCATGGGGAGTCCTGTACAATGAGCAGTTCTTC.

This clonotype was counted a few times. The V call is TRBV7-3, the J call TRBJ2-2; D might be TRBD1 (7 bases). Per the germline V gene, CDR1 is SGHTA and CDR2 is FQGTGA. This CDR3 contains 15 residues. V gave up 5 bases and J gave up 7 bases, with 17 bases separating them. CDR3 sequence (DNA): TGTGCCAGCAGCCCACAGGGGCTGGAGGGCGGGGAGCTGTTTTTT. This translates into CASSPQGLEGGELFF.

The chain combines TRBV20-1 with TRBJ2-3; tentatively, D is TRBD1 (5 bases). This CDR3 is built from 13 residues. Germline-derived CDR1 and CDR2 are DFQATT and SNEGSKA (reference sequence). Trimming pared 3 bases from V and 2 bases from J, leaving 9 bases between. The CDR3 is CSASQGTTDTQYF. The CDR3 DNA reads TGCAGTGCTAGTCAGGGTACCACAGATACGCAGTATTTT.

The V call is TRBV24-1, the J call TRBJ2-2; the D is unclear. Germline V CDR1 and CDR2: KGHDR, SFDVKD. The CDR3 has 11 amino acids. V lost 7 bases, J lost 5 bases, and 4 bases lay in between. CDR3 bases: TGTGCCACCAGCCTTACCGGGGAGCTGTTTTTT. Translated, it gives CATSLTGELFF.

The chain combines TRBV7-9 with TRBJ1-5; a possible D gene is TRBD1 (5 bases). The CDR3 spans 16 residues. The germline V and J ends were trimmed by 4 bases and 2 bases, with 15 bases remaining between them. CDR1 is SEHNR, CDR2 FQNEAQ, per germline (reference sequence). The DNA for the CDR3 is TGTGCCAGCAGCTCAGACAGCGTCAATCGCAATCAGCCCCAGCATTTT. It encodes CASSSDSVNRNQPQHF.

The chain is built from TRBV25-1 and TRBJ2-5; TRBD2 might be the D (6 bases). Germline CDR1 is MGHDK and CDR2 is SYGVNS. This CDR3 contains 14 residues. Deletions cut 3 bases from V and 2 bases from J, with 10 bases between. In DNA form, the CDR3 reads TGTGCCAGCAGTGACGAGGGAGGACAAGAGACCCAGTACTTC. Amino acid sequence: CASSDEGGQETQYF.

The chain uses TRBV15 and TRBJ2-7; 7 bases map to TRBD2. Germline assignment: CDR1 LNHNV and CDR2 YYDKDF (reference sequence). The CDR3 covers 14 residues. V shed 5 bases and J 4 bases; nucleotides not matched to a gene: 8. The CDR3 region has the DNA TGTGCCACCAGCTCTCGGACTAGTTTGTACGAGCAGTACTTC. Its translation is CATSSRTSLYEQYF.

The chain couples TRBV20-1 to TRBJ2-1, with 12 bases lining up with TRBD2. The CDR3 extends over 15 amino acids. V gave up 0 bases and J gave up 7 bases; unmatched junction bases: 4. Germline CDR1 reads DFQATT; CDR2 reads SNEGSKA (reference sequence). Here the CDR3 DNA reads TGCAGTGCTAGAGAGGGACTAGCGGGTAGTAATGAGCAGTTCTTC. Its protein is CSAREGLAGSNEQFF.

The chain links TRBV20-1 to TRBJ2-1; 9 nucleotides match TRBD2. CDR1 and CDR2 from the germline V gene are DFQATT and SNEGSKA (reference sequence). The CDR3 extends over 14 amino acids. The V segment lost 6 bases and the J segment 9 bases; nucleotides outside the gene matches: 12. The CDR3 DNA sequence: TGCAGTGCCAAGGCCCCTAGCGGGATTGCTGAGCAGTTCTTC. Encoded protein: CSAKAPSGIAEQFF.

This clonotype was recorded a few times. The CDR3 is CASSLGLAGEARETQYF. The CDR3 DNA reads as TGTGCCAGCAGCTTAGGGCTAGCGGGAGAAGCGAGAGAGACCCAGTACTTC. The rearrangement uses TRBV7-9 and TRBJ2-5, with 10 bases aligning to TRBD2. Germline CDR1 is SEHNR and CDR2 is FQNEAQ (reference sequence). The junction had 9 bases not matched to a gene; V was cut back by 1 base and J by 4 bases. The CDR3 sequence is 17 residues long.

The gene calls are TRBV6-1 and TRBJ2-1; TRBD2 matches 13 bases. The germline CDR1 and CDR2 sequences are MNHNS and SASEGT. J gave up 8 bases and V 4 bases, and 2 bases lay outside the gene matches. The CDR3 is 14 amino acids. CDR3 coding DNA: TGTGCCAGCAGTGTACTAGCGGGAGGGTATGAGCAGTTCTTC. This gives the protein CASSVLAGGYEQFF.